This TCR beta chain emerged from a study of T-cell memory formation after mild COVID-19. General study points: Chiefly within CM and EM were the contracting CD4+ clones; CD8+ ones were within EMRA.

The V end lost 3 bases, the J end lost 0 bases, and 10 bases lay between the germline ends. CDR3 length equals 15 residues. CDR1 and CDR2 (germline): LGHNA, YNFKEQ. TCRdb re-called the 5' RACE reads through MiXCR, storing one row per CDR3 protein. Of fewer than 700,000 distinct CDR3 sequences in the sample, about 20% were seen once. This clonotype showed up just a few times. The antigen is not known. This sequence was found in an adult woman who had mild COVID-19 (a few samples of this study predate the infection). Cell type and time point are not known. The J gene is TRBJ2-3, the V gene TRBV4-2; D uncertain. Sequencing was carried out using PBMCs or a T cell subset sorted from them (not recorded which). CDR3 DNA sequence: TGTGCCAGCAGCCAGAGACCGTCTAGCACAGATACGCAGTATTTT. Translated: CASSQRPSSTDTQYF.